This TCR beta chain was retrieved from a study of T cell clones after liver transplantation. Study in general: Standard immunosuppression, with no induction, continued until 12-24 months after transplant. Draws occurred before transplant, before withdrawal, and after complete or failed withdrawal.

J gave up 4 bases and V 0 bases, and 6 bases lay outside the gene matches. The CDR3 sequence is 18 residues long. Per the germline V gene, CDR1 is SGDLS and CDR2 is YYNGEE. Here immunoSEQ multiplex PCR was the method, and the copy in TCRdb shows in-frame clones only, minus some. The sample lists about 51,000 clones; approximately 87% were seen once. This receptor was taken from a human patient who received a liver transplant. Some of these T cells may belong to the graft donor. The material sequenced was CD8+ T cells from blood, taken 12 months after liver transplant. The chain couples TRBV9 to TRBJ2-2, with TRBD2 matching over 13 bases. CDR3 region: CASSVARTSGSVTGELFF. The CDR3 bases are TGTGCCAGCAGCGTAGCCCGGACTAGCGGGAGTGTCACCGGGGAGCTGTTTTTT.